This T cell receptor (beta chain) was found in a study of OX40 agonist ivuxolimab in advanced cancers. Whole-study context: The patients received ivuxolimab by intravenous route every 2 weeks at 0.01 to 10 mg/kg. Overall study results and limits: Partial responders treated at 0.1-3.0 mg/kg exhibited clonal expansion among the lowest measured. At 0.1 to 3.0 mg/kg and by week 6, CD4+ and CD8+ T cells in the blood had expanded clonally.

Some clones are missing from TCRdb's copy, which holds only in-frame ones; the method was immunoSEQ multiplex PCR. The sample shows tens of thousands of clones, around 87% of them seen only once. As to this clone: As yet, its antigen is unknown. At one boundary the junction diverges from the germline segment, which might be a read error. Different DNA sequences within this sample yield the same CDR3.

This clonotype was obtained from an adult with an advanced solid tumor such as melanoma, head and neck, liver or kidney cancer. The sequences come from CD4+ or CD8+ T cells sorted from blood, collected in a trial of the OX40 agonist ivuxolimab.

The CDR3 nucleotides are TGTGCCAGCAGCCTAGATTCCCGGAGTGAGCAGTACTTC. It specifies CASSLDSRSEQYF. V usage is TRBV11-2 and J usage is TRBJ2-7, with D uncertain. Germline CDR1 SGHAT, CDR2 FQNNGV. The CDR3 is 13 residues long.